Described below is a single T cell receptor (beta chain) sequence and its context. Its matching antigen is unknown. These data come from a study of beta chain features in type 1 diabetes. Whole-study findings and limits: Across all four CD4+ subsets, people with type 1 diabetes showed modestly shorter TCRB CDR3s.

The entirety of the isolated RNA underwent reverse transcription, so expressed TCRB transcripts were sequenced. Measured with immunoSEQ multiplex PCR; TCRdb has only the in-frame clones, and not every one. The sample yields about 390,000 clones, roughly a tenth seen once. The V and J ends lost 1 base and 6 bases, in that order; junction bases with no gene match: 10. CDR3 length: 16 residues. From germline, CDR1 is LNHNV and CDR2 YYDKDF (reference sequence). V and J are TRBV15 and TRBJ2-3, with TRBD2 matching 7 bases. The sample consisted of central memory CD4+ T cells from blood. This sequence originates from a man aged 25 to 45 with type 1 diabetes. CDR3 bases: TGTGCCACCAGCAGAGCTCCAGCGGGAACGGGGGATACGCAGTATTTT. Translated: CATSRAPAGTGDTQYF.